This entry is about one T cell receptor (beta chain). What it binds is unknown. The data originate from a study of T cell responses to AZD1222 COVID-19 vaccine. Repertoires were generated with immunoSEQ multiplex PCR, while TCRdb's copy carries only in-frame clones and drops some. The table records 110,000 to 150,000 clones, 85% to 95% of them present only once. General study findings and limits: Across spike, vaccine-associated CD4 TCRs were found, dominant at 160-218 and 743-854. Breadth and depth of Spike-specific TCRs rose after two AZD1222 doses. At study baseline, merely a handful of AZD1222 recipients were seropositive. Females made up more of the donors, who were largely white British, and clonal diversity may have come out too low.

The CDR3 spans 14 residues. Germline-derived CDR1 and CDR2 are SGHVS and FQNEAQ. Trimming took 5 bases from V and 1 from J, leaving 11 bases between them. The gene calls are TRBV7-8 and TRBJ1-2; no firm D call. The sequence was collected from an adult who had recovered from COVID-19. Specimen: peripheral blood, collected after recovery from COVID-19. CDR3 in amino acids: CASSPPEDNYGYTF. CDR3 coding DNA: TGTGCCAGCAGCCCCCCGGAGGATAACTATGGCTACACCTTC.